Listed below are T cell receptor beta chains from one sample, sequenced in a study of cytomegalovirus exposure and HLA in healthy donors. Clones were read by immunoSEQ multiplex PCR, and TCRdb kept only the in-frame ones, dropping some. The sample lists over 150,000 clones; 82% were seen once. The sequenced sample was PBMCs. Receptor source: a girl aged 5-17 years in good health and CMV-seropositive. Each CDR3 is given with its conserved first and last residue. The D gene is left open where the match is weak. Not every row has a clone size; where given, it reads once, few, many or a size class.

D gene: TRBD2; V gene: TRBV5-1; clone size: few; J gene: TRBJ2-3; CDR3 protein: CASRRTSGSGQDTQYF; CDR3 DNA: TGCGCCAGCAGGAGAACTAGCGGGAGTGGGCAAGATACGCAGTATTTT
D gene: TRBD2; V gene: TRBV27; clone size: few; J gene: TRBJ2-3; CDR3 protein: CASSLPSGATDTQYF; CDR3 DNA: TGTGCCAGCAGTTTACCTAGCGGGGCCACAGATACGCAGTATTTT
D gene: .; V gene: TRBV5-1; clone size: .; J gene: TRBJ1-3; CDR3 protein: CASSLAGGGNSGNTIYF; CDR3 DNA: TGCGCCAGCAGCTTGGCCGGGGGGGGCAACTCTGGAAACACCATATATTTT
D gene: .; V gene: TRBV20-1; clone size: .; J gene: TRBJ1-2; CDR3 protein: CSAGQYGYTF; CDR3 DNA: TGCAGTGCAGGACAGTACGGCTACACCTTC
D gene: .; V gene: TRBV5-1; clone size: .; J gene: TRBJ2-7; CDR3 protein: CASSIKPSVSYEQYF; CDR3 DNA: TGCGCCAGCAGCATAAAACCTAGCGTCTCCTACGAGCAGTACTTC
D gene: TRBD2; V gene: TRBV27; clone size: .; J gene: TRBJ2-1; CDR3 protein: CASSFTKAGGYNEQFF; CDR3 DNA: TGTGCCAGCAGTTTCACAAAAGCGGGGGGCTACAATGAGCAGTTCTTC
D gene: .; V gene: TRBV28; clone size: .; J gene: TRBJ2-3; CDR3 protein: CASSFPQPQGTDTQYF; CDR3 DNA: TGTGCCAGCAGTTTTCCACAGCCTCAGGGGACAGATACGCAGTATTTT
D gene: TRBD1; V gene: TRBV5-6; clone size: once; J gene: TRBJ2-1; CDR3 protein: CASSFGTGVRYNEQFF; CDR3 DNA: TGTGCCAGCAGCTTTGGGACAGGCGTAAGGTACAATGAGCAGTTCTTC
D gene: TRBD1; V gene: TRBV28; clone size: .; J gene: TRBJ2-7; CDR3 protein: CASSWGQGADEQYF; CDR3 DNA: TGTGCCAGCAGTTGGGGGCAGGGGGCTGACGAGCAGTACTTC
D gene: .; V gene: TRBV2; clone size: .; J gene: TRBJ2-7; CDR3 protein: CASTVSHPQYF; CDR3 DNA: TGTGCCAGCACGGTTTCTCACCCCCAGTACTTC
D gene: .; V gene: TRBV6-5; clone size: .; J gene: TRBJ2-5; CDR3 protein: CASSYGEVRETQYF; CDR3 DNA: TGTGCCAGCAGTTACGGCGAGGTCCGGGAGACCCAGTACTTC
D gene: TRBD1; V gene: TRBV28; clone size: .; J gene: TRBJ2-7; CDR3 protein: CASRKPGQHSYEQYF; CDR3 DNA: TGTGCCAGCAGGAAGCCGGGACAGCACTCCTACGAGCAGTACTTC
D gene: .; V gene: TRBV19; clone size: .; J gene: TRBJ2-7; CDR3 protein: CASRKGQGKGEQYF; CDR3 DNA: TGTGCCAGTAGGAAAGGGCAGGGAAAGGGCGAGCAGTACTTC
D gene: TRBD1; V gene: TRBV6-6; clone size: once; J gene: TRBJ1-5; CDR3 protein: CAVERDRGHNQPQHF; CDR3 DNA: TGTGCCGTCGAACGGGACAGGGGACACAATCAGCCCCAGCATTTT
D gene: .; V gene: TRBV5-1; clone size: .; J gene: TRBJ1-2; CDR3 protein: CASSPDQGMSYGYTF; CDR3 DNA: TGCGCCAGCAGCCCCGATCAGGGCATGAGCTATGGCTACACCTTC
D gene: TRBD1; V gene: TRBV29-1; clone size: .; J gene: TRBJ1-2; CDR3 protein: CSVPSTPQGARGGYTF; CDR3 DNA: TGCAGCGTTCCCAGTACGCCACAGGGGGCGCGAGGTGGCTACACCTTC
D gene: TRBD1; V gene: TRBV28; clone size: .; J gene: TRBJ1-5; CDR3 protein: CASSLLKFSGGSQPQHF; CDR3 DNA: TGTGCCAGCAGTTTACTAAAGTTTTCAGGGGGCAGTCAGCCCCAGCATTTT
D gene: TRBD1; V gene: TRBV19; clone size: .; J gene: TRBJ1-4; CDR3 protein: CASSPRTGGFDEKLFF; CDR3 DNA: TGTGCCAGTAGTCCGAGAACAGGGGGCTTTGATGAAAAACTGTTTTTT
D gene: TRBD1; V gene: TRBV7-8; clone size: .; J gene: TRBJ1-5; CDR3 protein: CASSSGTGFKVTRSNQPQHF; CDR3 DNA: TGTGCCAGCAGCTCTGGGACAGGGTTTAAGGTTACGAGGAGCAATCAGCCCCAGCATTTT
D gene: TRBD2; V gene: TRBV6-6; clone size: .; J gene: TRBJ2-7; CDR3 protein: CASGRGETYEQYF; CDR3 DNA: TGTGCCAGTGGGCGGGGGGAGACCTACGAGCAGTACTTC
D gene: .; V gene: TRBV18; clone size: few; J gene: TRBJ1-5; CDR3 protein: CASSPDGGNQPQHF; CDR3 DNA: TGTGCCAGCTCACCCGATGGAGGGAATCAGCCCCAGCATTTT
D gene: .; V gene: TRBV7-8; clone size: .; J gene: TRBJ2-1; CDR3 protein: CASSLGLVGSSGNEQFF; CDR3 DNA: TGTGCCAGCAGCTTAGGACTAGTAGGATCCTCGGGCAATGAGCAGTTCTTC
D gene: .; V gene: TRBV28; clone size: .; J gene: TRBJ2-1; CDR3 protein: CASSSQMGHDEQFF; CDR3 DNA: TGTGCCAGCAGTTCCCAAATGGGGCACGATGAGCAGTTCTTC
D gene: TRBD1; V gene: TRBV4-3; clone size: .; J gene: TRBJ2-2; CDR3 protein: CASSPDRGFTGELFF; CDR3 DNA: TGCGCCAGCAGCCCTGACAGGGGGTTCACCGGGGAGCTGTTTTTT
D gene: TRBD1; V gene: TRBV27; clone size: .; J gene: TRBJ2-7; CDR3 protein: CASSKVGTGAYEQYF; CDR3 DNA: TGTGCCAGCAGTAAGGTTGGGACAGGAGCCTACGAGCAGTACTTC
D gene: TRBD1; V gene: TRBV18; clone size: .; J gene: TRBJ1-5; CDR3 protein: CASSWDSGFNQPQHF; CDR3 DNA: TGTGCCAGCTCTTGGGACAGTGGCTTTAATCAGCCCCAGCATTTT
D gene: .; V gene: TRBV25-1; clone size: few; J gene: TRBJ2-1; CDR3 protein: CASSEGSHEQFF; CDR3 DNA: TGTGCCAGCAGTGAAGGCAGTCATGAGCAGTTCTTC
D gene: .; V gene: TRBV7-2; clone size: .; J gene: TRBJ2-7; CDR3 protein: CASSHPRSYEQYF; CDR3 DNA: TGTGCCAGCAGCCACCCTAGATCCTACGAGCAGTACTTC
D gene: TRBD1; V gene: TRBV19; clone size: .; J gene: TRBJ1-2; CDR3 protein: CASSTRTGLTNYGYTF; CDR3 DNA: TGTGCCAGTAGTACCCGGACAGGGCTGACTAACTATGGCTACACCTTC
D gene: TRBD2; V gene: TRBV5-4; clone size: .; J gene: TRBJ2-5; CDR3 protein: CASSHGTSGAETQYF; CDR3 DNA: TGTGCCAGCAGCCACGGGACTAGCGGGGCGGAGACCCAGTACTTC
D gene: TRBD2; V gene: TRBV7-2; clone size: .; J gene: TRBJ2-3; CDR3 protein: CASSAGTSGGSTDTQYF; CDR3 DNA: TGTGCCAGCAGCGCGGGGACTAGCGGGGGGAGCACAGATACGCAGTATTTT
D gene: .; V gene: TRBV7-2; clone size: once; J gene: TRBJ1-1; CDR3 protein: CASSLWGMNTEAFF; CDR3 DNA: TGTGCCAGCAGCTTATGGGGCATGAACACTGAAGCTTTCTTT
D gene: TRBD1; V gene: TRBV27; clone size: .; J gene: TRBJ1-1; CDR3 protein: CASSLRTGGTEAFF; CDR3 DNA: TGTGCCAGCAGTCTACGGACAGGAGGGACTGAAGCTTTCTTT
D gene: .; V gene: TRBV10-3; clone size: .; J gene: TRBJ1-2; CDR3 protein: CAISGQTEYGYTF; CDR3 DNA: TGTGCCATCAGTGGACAAACAGAATATGGCTACACCTTC
D gene: TRBD1; V gene: TRBV7-6; clone size: .; J gene: TRBJ2-7; CDR3 protein: CASSLGGTGAHEQYF; CDR3 DNA: TGTGCCAGCAGCTTAGGCGGGACAGGGGCCCACGAGCAGTACTTC
D gene: .; V gene: TRBV14; clone size: few; J gene: TRBJ2-5; CDR3 protein: CASSHIMTRIQETQYF; CDR3 DNA: TGTGCCAGCAGCCATATTATGACTCGAATACAAGAGACCCAGTACTTC
D gene: TRBD1; V gene: TRBV6-1; clone size: .; J gene: TRBJ2-7; CDR3 protein: CASSRDRSSYEQYF; CDR3 DNA: TGTGCCAGCAGCCGGGACAGGAGCTCCTACGAGCAGTACTTC
D gene: TRBD2; V gene: TRBV6-5; clone size: .; J gene: TRBJ2-7; CDR3 protein: CASSPQAGVGEQYF; CDR3 DNA: TGTGCCAGCAGCCCCCAAGCGGGAGTTGGGGAGCAGTACTTC
D gene: .; V gene: TRBV19; clone size: .; J gene: TRBJ1-1; CDR3 protein: CASSTATNTEAFF; CDR3 DNA: TGTGCCAGTAGTACCGCTACGAACACTGAAGCTTTCTTT
D gene: TRBD2; V gene: TRBV29-1; clone size: .; J gene: TRBJ2-1; CDR3 protein: CSVEVASGSDEQFF; CDR3 DNA: TGCAGCGTTGAAGTGGCTAGCGGGAGTGATGAGCAGTTCTTC
D gene: .; V gene: TRBV25-1; clone size: .; J gene: TRBJ1-4; CDR3 protein: CASSDRGGSEKLFF; CDR3 DNA: TGTGCCAGCAGTGACAGGGGCGGCAGTGAAAAACTGTTTTTT
D gene: .; V gene: TRBV27; clone size: .; J gene: TRBJ2-5; CDR3 protein: CASSSRETQYF; CDR3 DNA: TGTGCCAGCAGTTCCCGAGAGACCCAGTACTTC
D gene: .; V gene: TRBV30; clone size: few; J gene: TRBJ1-1; CDR3 protein: CAWKGGYNTDTEAFF; CDR3 DNA: TGTGCCTGGAAGGGGGGGTACAATACAGACACTGAAGCTTTCTTT
D gene: TRBD1; V gene: TRBV9; clone size: .; J gene: TRBJ1-1; CDR3 protein: CASSDTGGAGTEAFF; CDR3 DNA: TGTGCCAGCAGCGACACAGGGGGCGCTGGGACTGAAGCTTTCTTT
D gene: .; V gene: TRBV27; clone size: .; J gene: TRBJ2-1; CDR3 protein: CASSSADRAYNEQFF; CDR3 DNA: TGTGCCAGCAGTTCAGCGGACAGAGCTTACAATGAGCAGTTCTTC
D gene: .; V gene: TRBV5-6; clone size: few; J gene: TRBJ1-2; CDR3 protein: CASSLVRRANYGYTF; CDR3 DNA: TGTGCCAGCAGCTTGGTTAGGAGAGCTAACTATGGCTACACCTTC
D gene: .; V gene: TRBV5-4; clone size: .; J gene: TRBJ2-3; CDR3 protein: CASSLERGTDTQYF; CDR3 DNA: TGTGCCAGCAGCTTGGAACGGGGCACAGATACGCAGTATTTT
D gene: .; V gene: TRBV7-2; clone size: .; J gene: TRBJ1-2; CDR3 protein: CASSFQGSSFYGYTF; CDR3 DNA: TGTGCCAGCAGCTTCCAAGGGAGTTCTTTCTATGGCTACACCTTC